This TCR beta chain derives from a study of blood T cell repertoires in COVID-19. Study details: Some COVID-19 samples were acute and others convalescent; all came from the United States, Italy and Spain.

Method: immunoSEQ multiplex PCR; TCRdb's copy keeps in-frame clones and lacks some. The table shows hundreds of thousands of clones, with roughly 90% occurring only once. This clone was seen only once. The V gene end was trimmed by 4 bases and the J gene end by 2 bases; junction bases not matched to a gene: 9. This CDR3 is 16 amino acids long. Germline CDR1 reads SNHLY; CDR2 reads FYNNEI. All enrollees were about 18 to 89 years old and from about 25 US areas. The sequencing sample was made of PBMCs or T cells enriched from blood (not recorded which). This chain links TRBV2 with TRBJ2-7; 9 bases fit TRBD2. The source of this sequence is a man in his fifties or sixties who had recovered from COVID-19. The CDR3 reads CASSVMRLAATYEQYF. DNA for the CDR3: TGTGCCAGCAGTGTGATGAGACTAGCGGCTACCTACGAGCAGTACTTC.